This T cell receptor beta chain was retrieved from a study of cytomegalovirus exposure and HLA in healthy donors. About the research overall: Of all 400 or so donors who were genotyped, 75% to 85% belonged to the Caucasian-associated ancestry cluster. Overall study results and limits: Later analysis showed TCR association rates varying by HLA locus, highest for DRB1 and lowest for HLA-C. There were reportedly fewer N-insertions in an Asian-associated ancestry cluster than the approximately 700-donor mean, in a later analysis. There were under 200 TCR beta chains listed as cytomegalovirus-associated.

It was with 60 Vbeta and 13 Jbeta primers that the PCR ran. Some clones are missing from TCRdb's copy, which holds only in-frame ones; the method was immunoSEQ multiplex PCR. This table has approximately 170,000 clones, over 75% appearing once. In regard to this clone: Its antigen is unidentified. Distinct nucleotide sequences in the sample also encode this CDR3.

The CDR3 contains 14 residues. With 6 bases clipped from V and 2 bases from J, the junction kept 1 base outside the gene matches. The germline V gene has CDR1 MNHNS and CDR2 SASEGT. Input material: PBMCs. This rearrangement joins TRBV6-1 to TRBJ1-5, with 10 bases that match TRBD1. The clonotype originates from a male donor in good health and CMV-seronegative. The CDR3 DNA follows: TGTGCCAGCAGGGGGACAGGGGGCAATCAGCCCCAGCATTTT. It is translated as CASRGTGGNQPQHF.